The 17 T cell receptor beta chains below come from one sample, sequenced in a study of early T cells in non-severe SARS-CoV-2 infection. TCRdb recomputed calls from the 5' RACE reads with MiXCR, one row per CDR3 protein. Of about 48,000 distinct CDR3 sequences listed, 8.5% to 10% are singletons. Input material: whole blood. These receptors originate from an adult who was a healthcare worker with PCR-confirmed SARS-CoV-2 infection or an uninfected control (not recorded which).

With regard to this clonotype: A much larger clonotype is one base distant, so this may be a read error. CDR3 loop: CASSPDRDRGLDTQYF. The CDR3 nucleotides are TGCGCCAGCAGCCCAGACCGGGACAGGGGGCTAGATACGCAGTATTTT. This chain joins TRBV5-1 and TRBJ2-3; 12 bases match TRBD1. Trimming took 4 bases from V and 5 from J; bases not matched to a gene: 8. The CDR3 has 16 amino acids. From germline, CDR1 is SGHRS and CDR2 YFSETQ.

This clonotype was seen only a few times. The chain has TRBV10-3 and TRBJ2-7; 8 bases agree with TRBD2. This CDR3 is 16 amino acids long. The trim removed 2 bases at V and 2 bases at J, leaving 8 bases unmatched. Per germline, CDR1 ENHRY and CDR2 SYGVKD. The CDR3 loop reads CAISEDRGGTTYEQYF. The CDR3 DNA reads TGTGCCATCAGTGAGGATCGGGGGGGGACGACCTACGAGCAGTACTTC.

At least ten counts were recorded for this clonotype. The chain couples TRBV11-3 to TRBJ2-5; TRBD1 is a possible D gene (5 bases). This CDR3 has 15 amino acids. From germline, CDR1 is SGHNT and CDR2 YENEEA. Trimming cost V 4 bases and J 2 bases, with 14 bases left between them. DNA for the CDR3: TGTGCCAGCAGCTCTCCGACAGAACCTCAAGAGACCCAGTACTTC. Its translation: CASSSPTEPQETQYF.

The CDR3 spells CSASRGQGTDTQYF. The CDR3 DNA reads TGCAGCGCCAGCAGGGGGCAGGGGACAGATACGCAGTATTTT. This chain connects TRBV29-1 to TRBJ2-3; 8 bases match TRBD1. The CDR3 covers 14 residues. The junction had 9 bases not matched to a gene; V was cut back by 7 bases and J by 3 bases. Per germline, CDR1 SQVTM and CDR2 ANQGSEA.

This clonotype was counted ten times or more. The chain has TRBV7-9 and TRBJ2-2; 8 nucleotides agree with TRBD1. Germline V lookup: CDR1 SEHNR, CDR2 FQNEAQ (reference sequence). The CDR3 runs 15 residues. J was trimmed by 3 bases and V by 8 bases; bases with no gene match: 8. DNA of the CDR3: TGTGCCAGCTCCTGGCCGGGACAGGACACCGGGGAGCTGTTTTTT. This codes for CASSWPGQDTGELFF. Full variable domain (remainder filled in from reference TRBV7-9 and TRBJ2-2): DTGVSQNPRHKITKRGQNVTFRCDPISEHNRLYWYRQTLGQGPEFLTYFQNEAQLEKSRLLSDRFSAERPKGSFSTLEIQRTEQGDSAMYLCASSWPGQDTGELFFGEGSRLTVL.

This clonotype has just a few counts. This sequence joins TRBV4-1 and TRBJ2-1, with D possibly matching TRBD2 (5 bases). The CDR3 spans 13 residues. Germline V gene sequence: CDR1 MGHRA, CDR2 YSYEKL. The V gene lost 5 bases and the J gene lost 7 bases, with 12 bases spanning the gap. The CDR3 DNA is TGCGCCAGCAGCTATTACCCGGGGAATGAGCAGTTCTTC. Residues: CASSYYPGNEQFF.

This clonotype has ten or more counts. The J gene is TRBJ2-3, the V gene TRBV19; 7 bases match TRBD1. The V gene's germline CDR1 is LNHDA and CDR2 SQIVND (reference sequence). The CDR3 runs 18 residues. Trimming cost V 3 bases and J 1 base; bases outside gene matches: 13. CDR3 coding DNA: TGTGCCAGTAGTATCCGACAGGGAAGTGGGCTACGCACAGATACGCAGTATTTT. It yields the protein CASSIRQGSGLRTDTQYF.

The genes are TRBV4-2 and TRBJ2-7; D not resolved. CDR3 length: 14 residues. CDR1 and CDR2 (germline): LGHNA, YNFKEQ. V shed 3 bases and J shed 6 bases, with 15 bases lying between them. The CDR3 is CASSQSPPSGEQYF. CDR3 DNA: TGTGCCAGCAGCCAGTCACCCCCTTCAGGCGAGCAGTACTTC.

At least ten counts were recorded for this clonotype. The CDR3 DNA reads TGTGCCAGCCTCCAGTTGGTGGGGAATGAGCAGTTCTTC. Amino acid sequence: CASLQLVGNEQFF. The chain carries TRBV21-1 and TRBJ2-1. TRBV21-1 is a pseudogene segment. The CDR3 has 13 amino acids.

This clonotype appeared many times. The genes are TRBV20-1 and TRBJ1-6; D remains ambiguous. The CDR3 spans 13 residues. V gave up 0 bases and J gave up 6 bases, with 6 bases separating them. CDR1 is DFQATT, CDR2 SNEGSKA, per germline (reference sequence). This chain's CDR3 is CSARDRSNSPLHF. As DNA, the CDR3 is TGCAGTGCTAGAGACAGGAGTAATTCACCCCTCCACTTT.

The chain carries TRBV5-1 and TRBJ2-3; D remains unclear. V was trimmed by 6 bases and J by 5 bases, leaving 10 bases between them. The germline gives CDR1 SGHRS, CDR2 YFSETQ. The CDR3 covers 12 residues. The CDR3: CASTEGGDTQYF. The CDR3, as DNA: TGCGCCAGCACTGAAGGTGGAGATACGCAGTATTTT. Combining the CDR3 with reference TRBV5-1 and TRBJ2-3 gives the whole variable domain KAGVTQTPRYLIKTRGQQVTLSCSPISGHRSVSWYQQTPGQGLQFLFEYFSETQRNKGNFPGRFSGRQFSNSRSEMNVSTLELGDSALYLCASTEGGDTQYFGPGTRLTVL.

This clonotype was counted many times. J is TRBJ1-1 and V is TRBV12-3 or TRBV12-4; D possibly corresponds to TRBD1 (6 bases). The CDR3 is 14 amino acids. Trimming cost V 3 bases and J 7 bases, with 15 bases left between them. In DNA form, the CDR3 reads TGTGCCAGCAGTTTTCAAGGGGGGCGCGGTGAAGCTTTCTTT. As protein: CASSFQGGRGEAFF.

This chain joins TRBV5-8 and TRBJ2-7; D not resolved. The CDR3 totals 13 residues. Germline V gene data show CDR1 as SGHTS and CDR2 as YDEGEE. V gave up 4 bases and J gave up 6 bases, with 14 bases separating them. The CDR3 region is CASSLRRLGEQYF. In nucleotides, the CDR3 is TGTGCCAGCAGCCTCCGGCGGCTCGGCGAGCAGTACTTC.

The genes are TRBV14 and TRBJ2-1; the D is unclear. The V end was cut by 0 bases, the J end by 0 bases, with 12 bases between. This CDR3 is 17 amino acids long. CDR1 and CDR2 (germline): SGHDN, FVKESK. CDR3 loop: CASSQEIGYRSYNEQFF. CDR3 nucleotides: TGTGCCAGCAGCCAAGAAATCGGCTATCGCTCCTACAATGAGCAGTTCTTC.

This clonotype was counted at least ten times. The genes are TRBV19 and TRBJ2-7; 12 positions agree with TRBD2. CDR3 length: 16 amino acids. V gave up 4 bases and J gave up 2 bases; unmatched junction bases: 6. Looked up from germline, CDR1 is LNHDA and CDR2 is SQIVND (reference sequence). CDR3 amino acids: CASSRGTSGSTYEQYF. Written as DNA, the CDR3 is TGTGCCAGTAGTAGGGGGACTAGCGGGTCCACCTACGAGCAGTACTTC.

In its sample, this clonotype was seen a few times. The chain uses TRBV20-1 and TRBJ2-1, with a weak D call TRBD2 (5 bases). This CDR3 region has 14 residues. Trimming cost V 7 bases and J 7 bases, with 20 bases left between them. Germline V gene lookup returns CDR1 DFQATT and CDR2 SNEGSKA (reference sequence). The CDR3 reads CSGVVGSGTNEQFF. CDR3 DNA: TGCAGTGGGGTTGTGGGGAGTGGAACGAATGAGCAGTTCTTC.

This clonotype was seen ten or more times. The V and J genes are TRBV20-1 and TRBJ2-3, with 10 bases lining up with TRBD2. Per germline, CDR1 DFQATT and CDR2 SNEGSKA (reference sequence). CDR3 length: 16 residues. With V trimmed by 0 bases and J by 5 bases, 8 bases remained unmatched. In nucleotides, the CDR3 is TGCAGTGCTAGAGAGGGGATCCTAGCGGGAGAAGATACGCAGTATTTT. Protein product: CSAREGILAGEDTQYF.